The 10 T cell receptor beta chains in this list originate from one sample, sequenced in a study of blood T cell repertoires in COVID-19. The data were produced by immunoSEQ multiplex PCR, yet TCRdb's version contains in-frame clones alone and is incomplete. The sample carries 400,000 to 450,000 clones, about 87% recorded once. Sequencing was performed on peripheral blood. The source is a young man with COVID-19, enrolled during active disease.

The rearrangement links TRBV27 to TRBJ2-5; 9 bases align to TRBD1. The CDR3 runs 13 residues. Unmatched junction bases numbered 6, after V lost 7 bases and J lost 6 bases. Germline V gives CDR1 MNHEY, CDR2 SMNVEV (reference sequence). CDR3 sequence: CASKLGQGKTQYF. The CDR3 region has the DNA TGTGCCAGCAAACTGGGACAGGGAAAGACCCAGTACTTC.

The CDR3 region has the DNA TGCAGTGCTAGTTATGGCGGCTCCTACAATGAGCAGTTCTTC. Translating it yields CSASYGGSYNEQFF. This sequence joins TRBV20-1 and TRBJ2-1; D gene uncertain. Germline V lookup: CDR1 DFQATT, CDR2 SNEGSKA (reference sequence). Deletions cut 3 bases from V and 0 bases from J, with 9 bases between. The CDR3 has 14 amino acids.

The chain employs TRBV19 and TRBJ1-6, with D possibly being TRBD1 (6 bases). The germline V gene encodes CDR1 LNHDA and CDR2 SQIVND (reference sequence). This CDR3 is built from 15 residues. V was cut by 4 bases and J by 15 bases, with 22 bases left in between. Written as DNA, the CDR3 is TGTGCCAGTAGTAATCCAGGGGCGCAAACCAAAGACCTCCACTTT. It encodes CASSNPGAQTKDLHF.

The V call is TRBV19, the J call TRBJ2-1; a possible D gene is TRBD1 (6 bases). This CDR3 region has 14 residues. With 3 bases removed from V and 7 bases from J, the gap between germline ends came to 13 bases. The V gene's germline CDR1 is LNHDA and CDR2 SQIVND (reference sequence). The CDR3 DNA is TGTGCCAGTAGTATGAACAGGGCCCCTAATGAGCAGTTCTTC. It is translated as CASSMNRAPNEQFF. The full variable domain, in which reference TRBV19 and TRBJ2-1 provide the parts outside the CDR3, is DGGITQSPKYLFRKEGQNVTLSCEQNLNHDAMYWYRQDPGQGLRLIYYSQIVNDFQKGDIAEGYSVSREKKESFPLTVTSAQKNPTAFYLCASSMNRAPNEQFFGPGTRLTVL.

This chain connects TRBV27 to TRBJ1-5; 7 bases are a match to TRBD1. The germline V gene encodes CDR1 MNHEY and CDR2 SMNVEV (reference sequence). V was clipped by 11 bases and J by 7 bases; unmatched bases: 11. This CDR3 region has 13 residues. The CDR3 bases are TGTGCCTCCGGGAGACAGGGAAGGCAGCCCCAGCATTTT. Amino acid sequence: CASGRQGRQPQHF.

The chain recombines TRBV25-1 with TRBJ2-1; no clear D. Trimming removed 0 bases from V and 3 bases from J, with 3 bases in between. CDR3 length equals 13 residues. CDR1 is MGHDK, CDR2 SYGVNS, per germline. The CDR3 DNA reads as TGTGCCAGCAGTGAATATCGCTACAATGAGCAGTTCTTC. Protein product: CASSEYRYNEQFF.

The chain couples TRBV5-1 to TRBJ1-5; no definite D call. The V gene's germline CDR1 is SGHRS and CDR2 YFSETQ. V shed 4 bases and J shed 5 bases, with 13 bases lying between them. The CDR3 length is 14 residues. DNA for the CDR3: TGCGCCAGCAGCCAAAACCCCAGTGATCAGCCCCAGCATTTT. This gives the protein CASSQNPSDQPQHF.

CDR3: CASSPSQGGTDTQYF. CDR3 DNA sequence: TGTGCCAGCAGCCCGAGCCAGGGGGGCACAGATACGCAGTATTTT. The rearrangement links TRBV9 to TRBJ2-3; 7 positions agree with TRBD1. Trimming took 4 bases from V and 1 from J; bases not matched to a gene: 6. The CDR3 runs to 15 residues. The germline CDR1 and CDR2 sequences are SGDLS and YYNGEE.

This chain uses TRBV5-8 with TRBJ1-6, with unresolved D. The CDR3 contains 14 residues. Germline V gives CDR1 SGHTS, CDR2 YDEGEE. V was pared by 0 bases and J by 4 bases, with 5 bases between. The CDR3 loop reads CASSLERYNSPLHF. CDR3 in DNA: TGTGCCAGCAGCTTGGAGAGGTATAATTCACCCCTCCACTTT.

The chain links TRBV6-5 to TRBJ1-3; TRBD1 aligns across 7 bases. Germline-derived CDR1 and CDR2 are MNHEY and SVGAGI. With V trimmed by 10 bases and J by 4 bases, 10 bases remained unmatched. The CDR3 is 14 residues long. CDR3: CATMKGAGGNTIYF. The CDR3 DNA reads TGTGCCACAATGAAGGGGGCGGGCGGAAACACCATATATTTT.